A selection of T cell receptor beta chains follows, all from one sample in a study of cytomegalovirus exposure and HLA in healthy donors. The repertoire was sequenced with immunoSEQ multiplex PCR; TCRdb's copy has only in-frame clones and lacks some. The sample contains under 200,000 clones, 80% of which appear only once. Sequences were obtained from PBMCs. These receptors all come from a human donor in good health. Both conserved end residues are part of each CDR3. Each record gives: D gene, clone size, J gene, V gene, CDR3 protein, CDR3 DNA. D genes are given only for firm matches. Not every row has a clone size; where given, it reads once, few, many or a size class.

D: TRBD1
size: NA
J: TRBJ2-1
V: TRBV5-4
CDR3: CASRARQGYYNEQFF
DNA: TGTGCCAGCAGAGCTAGACAGGGTTACTACAATGAGCAGTTCTTC

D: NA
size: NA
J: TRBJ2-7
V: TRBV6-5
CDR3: CASSSDSITYEQYF
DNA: TGTGCCAGCAGCTCGGACAGCATAACCTACGAGCAGTACTTC

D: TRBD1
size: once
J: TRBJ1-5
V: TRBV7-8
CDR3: CASSLSDRGGGRDQPQHF
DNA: TGTGCCAGCAGCTTGTCGGACAGGGGAGGAGGGCGAGATCAGCCCCAGCATTTT

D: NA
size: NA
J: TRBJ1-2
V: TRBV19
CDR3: CASSPTNYGYTF
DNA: TGTGCCAGTAGTCCAACTAACTATGGCTACACCTTC

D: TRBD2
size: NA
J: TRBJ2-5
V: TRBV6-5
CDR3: CASSYSLGGETQYF
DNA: TGTGCCAGCAGTTACTCGTTGGGGGGGGAGACCCAGTACTTC

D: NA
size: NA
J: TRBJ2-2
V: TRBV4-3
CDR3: CASSQDPSGTGELFF
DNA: TGCGCCAGCAGCCAAGACCCATCGGGCACCGGGGAGCTGTTTTTT

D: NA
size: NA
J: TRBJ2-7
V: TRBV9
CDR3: CASSVAAGGSYEQYF
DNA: TGTGCCAGCAGCGTAGCGGCGGGCGGTTCCTACGAGCAGTACTTC

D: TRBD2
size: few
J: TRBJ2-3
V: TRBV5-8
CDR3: CASSFSASGGPDTQYF
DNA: TGTGCCAGCAGCTTCAGCGCTAGCGGGGGCCCAGATACGCAGTATTTT

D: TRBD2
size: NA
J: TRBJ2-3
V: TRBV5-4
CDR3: CASSKQSGGALLTDTQYF
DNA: TGTGCCAGCAGCAAACAAAGCGGGGGGGCCCTACTGACAGATACGCAGTATTTT

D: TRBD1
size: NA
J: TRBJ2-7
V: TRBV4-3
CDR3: CASSPHLTGGTYEQYF
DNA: TGCGCCAGCAGCCCTCACCTGACAGGGGGAACCTACGAGCAGTACTTC

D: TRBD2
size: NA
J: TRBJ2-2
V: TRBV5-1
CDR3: CASSLARAGDTGELFF
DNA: TGCGCCAGCAGCTTGGCTCGCGCGGGGGACACCGGGGAGCTGTTTTTT

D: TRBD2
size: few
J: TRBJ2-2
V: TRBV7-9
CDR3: CASRASGVPGTGELFF
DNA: TGTGCCAGCAGGGCTAGCGGGGTCCCGGGGACCGGGGAGCTGTTTTTT

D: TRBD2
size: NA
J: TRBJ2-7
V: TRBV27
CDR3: CASSLSGGYEQYF
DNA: TGTGCCAGCAGTTTATCGGGGGGGTACGAGCAGTACTTC

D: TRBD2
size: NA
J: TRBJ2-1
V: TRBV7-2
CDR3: CASSLVSGGAGIGEQFF
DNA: TGTGCCAGCAGCTTAGTTAGCGGGGGGGCCGGGATCGGTGAGCAGTTCTTC

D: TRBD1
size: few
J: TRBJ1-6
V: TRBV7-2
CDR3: CASSRRDRNSPLHF
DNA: TGTGCCAGCAGCCGCCGGGACAGGAATTCACCCCTCCACTTT

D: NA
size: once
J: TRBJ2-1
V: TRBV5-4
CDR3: CASSREMGGPGYNEQFF
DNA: TGTGCCAGCAGTCGTGAGATGGGGGGGCCAGGCTACAATGAGCAGTTCTTC

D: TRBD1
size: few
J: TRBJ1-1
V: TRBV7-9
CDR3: CASSSDRREAFF
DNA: TGTGCCAGCAGCTCGGACAGGCGTGAAGCTTTCTTT

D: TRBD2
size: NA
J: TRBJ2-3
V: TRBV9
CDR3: CASSTTSGGRDTQYF
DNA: TGTGCCAGCAGCACGACTAGCGGGGGTCGGGATACGCAGTATTTT

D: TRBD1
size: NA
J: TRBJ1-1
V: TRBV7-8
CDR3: CASSFDRTGGPEAFF
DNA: TGTGCCAGCAGCTTCGACAGGACAGGGGGTCCTGAAGCTTTCTTT

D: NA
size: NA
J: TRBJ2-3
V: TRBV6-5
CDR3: CASSYGVADTQYF
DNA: TGTGCCAGCAGTTATGGAGTGGCAGATACGCAGTATTTT

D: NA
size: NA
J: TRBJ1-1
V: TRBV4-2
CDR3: CASSPGRGGYTEAFF
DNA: TGTGCCAGCAGCCCAGGGCGGGGGGGGTACACTGAAGCTTTCTTT

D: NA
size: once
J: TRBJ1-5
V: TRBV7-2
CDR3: CASSQSNQPQHF
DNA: TGTGCCAGCAGTCAAAGCAATCAGCCCCAGCATTTT

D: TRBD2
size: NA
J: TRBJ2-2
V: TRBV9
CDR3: CASSAHRLSGGTGELFF
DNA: TGTGCCAGCAGCGCGCATAGACTCAGCGGGGGCACCGGGGAGCTGTTTTTT

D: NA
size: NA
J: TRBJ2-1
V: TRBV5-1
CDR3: CASSLGNPGVVNEQFF
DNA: TGCGCCAGCAGCTTGGGGAATCCAGGGGTTGTCAATGAGCAGTTCTTC

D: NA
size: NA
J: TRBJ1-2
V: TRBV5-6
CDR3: CASSLASAGSYGYTF
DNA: TGTGCCAGCAGCTTGGCTTCGGCAGGATCATATGGCTACACCTTC

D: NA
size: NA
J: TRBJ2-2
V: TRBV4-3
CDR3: CASSPRAGELFF
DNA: TGCGCCAGCAGCCCCCGGGCCGGGGAGCTGTTTTTT

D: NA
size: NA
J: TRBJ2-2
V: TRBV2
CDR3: CASTEIWTGELFF
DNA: TGTGCCAGCACCGAGATTTGGACCGGGGAGCTGTTTTTT

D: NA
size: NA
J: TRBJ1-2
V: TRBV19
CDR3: CASSTAFPRNYGYTF
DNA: TGTGCCAGTAGTACTGCGTTTCCTAGGAACTATGGCTACACCTTC

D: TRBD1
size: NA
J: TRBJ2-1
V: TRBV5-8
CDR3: CASGGWQGASYEQFF
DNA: TGTGCCAGCGGGGGATGGCAGGGGGCCTCGTATGAGCAGTTCTTC

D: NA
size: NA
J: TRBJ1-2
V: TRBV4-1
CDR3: CASSQEEAGRGYGYTF
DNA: TGCGCCAGCAGCCAAGAGGAAGCAGGGCGGGGCTATGGCTACACCTTC

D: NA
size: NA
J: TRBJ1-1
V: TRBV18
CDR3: CASSRRGEDTEAFF
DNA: TGTGCCAGCTCACGACGGGGAGAGGACACTGAAGCTTTCTTT

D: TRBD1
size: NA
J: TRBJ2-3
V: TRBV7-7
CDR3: CASSPDRGTDTQYF
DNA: TGTGCCAGCAGCCCGGACAGGGGAACAGATACGCAGTATTTT

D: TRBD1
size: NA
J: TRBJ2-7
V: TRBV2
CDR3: CASTLRGLVGTGGAGEQYF
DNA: TGTGCCAGCACCCTGCGTGGGCTGGTTGGAACAGGGGGCGCGGGGGAGCAGTACTTC

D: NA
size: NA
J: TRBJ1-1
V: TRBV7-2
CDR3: CASSFFGMNTEAFF
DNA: TGTGCCAGCAGCTTTTTTGGCATGAACACTGAAGCTTTCTTT

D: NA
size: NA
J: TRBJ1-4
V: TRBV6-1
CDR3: CASSIRTAEKLFF
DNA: TGTGCCAGCAGTATCCGGACAGCTGAAAAACTGTTTTTT

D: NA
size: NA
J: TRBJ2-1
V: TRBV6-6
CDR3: CASSYSRGGASNEQFF
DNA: TGTGCCAGCAGTTACTCACGCGGCGGGGCCAGCAATGAGCAGTTCTTC

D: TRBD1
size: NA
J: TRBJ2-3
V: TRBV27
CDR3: CASSLQGAPPGDTQYF
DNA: TGTGCCAGCAGTTTACAGGGGGCGCCTCCCGGAGATACGCAGTATTTT

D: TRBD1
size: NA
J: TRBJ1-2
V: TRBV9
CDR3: CASSVGQGDYGYTF
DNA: TGTGCCAGCAGCGTAGGCCAGGGGGACTATGGCTACACCTTC

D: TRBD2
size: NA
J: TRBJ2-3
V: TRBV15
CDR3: CATSRASGGGTDTQYF
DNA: TGTGCCACCAGCAGAGCTAGCGGGGGGGGCACAGATACGCAGTATTTT

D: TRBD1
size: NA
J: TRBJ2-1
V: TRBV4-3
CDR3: CASSQLRTGSYNEQFF
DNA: TGCGCCAGCAGCCAGCTAAGGACAGGATCCTACAATGAGCAGTTCTTC

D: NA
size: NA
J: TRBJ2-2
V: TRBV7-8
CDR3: CASRGAGELFF
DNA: TGTGCCAGCAGAGGGGCCGGGGAGCTGTTTTTT

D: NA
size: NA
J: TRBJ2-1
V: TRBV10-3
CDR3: CAISESRTASSYNEQFF
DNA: TGTGCCATCAGTGAGTCGAGAACAGCAAGCTCCTACAATGAGCAGTTCTTC

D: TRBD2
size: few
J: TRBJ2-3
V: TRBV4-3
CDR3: CASSQTSGGGTDTQYF
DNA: TGCGCCAGCAGCCAGACTAGCGGGGGTGGCACAGATACGCAGTATTTT

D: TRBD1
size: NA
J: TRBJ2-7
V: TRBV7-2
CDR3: CASSFQGAGYEQYF
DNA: TGTGCCAGCAGCTTTCAGGGGGCTGGGTACGAGCAGTACTTC

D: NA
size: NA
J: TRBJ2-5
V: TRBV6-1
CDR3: CASSVLAGTQYF
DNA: TGTGCCAGCAGTGTCCTAGCCGGGACCCAGTACTTC

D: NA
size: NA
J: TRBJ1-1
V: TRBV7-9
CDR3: CASSLVPGTNTEAFF
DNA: TGTGCCAGCAGCTTAGTCCCGGGAACTAACACTGAAGCTTTCTTT

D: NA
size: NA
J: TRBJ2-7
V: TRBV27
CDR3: CASSPQPYSSYEQYF
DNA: TGTGCCAGCAGTCCCCAACCGTACAGTTCCTACGAGCAGTACTTC

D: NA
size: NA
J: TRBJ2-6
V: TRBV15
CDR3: CATSSGQFSGANVLTF
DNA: TGTGCCACCAGCAGTGGACAGTTCTCTGGGGCCAACGTCCTGACTTTC

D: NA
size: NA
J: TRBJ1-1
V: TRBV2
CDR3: CASSEARGRLTEAFF
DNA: TGTGCCAGCAGTGAAGCGCGGGGGAGACTCACTGAAGCTTTCTTT

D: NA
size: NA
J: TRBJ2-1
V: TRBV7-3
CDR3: CASSQGRRNEQFF
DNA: TGTGCCAGCTCGCAGGGGCGGCGGAATGAGCAGTTCTTC

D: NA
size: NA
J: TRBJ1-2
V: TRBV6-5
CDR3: CASSYGQTAYGYTF
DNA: TGTGCCAGCAGTTACGGGCAGACAGCCTATGGCTACACCTTC

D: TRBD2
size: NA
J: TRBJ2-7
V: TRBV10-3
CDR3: CAISESGTSGGAGIEQYF
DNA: TGTGCCATCAGTGAGTCAGGGACTAGCGGGGGGGCCGGTATCGAGCAGTACTTC

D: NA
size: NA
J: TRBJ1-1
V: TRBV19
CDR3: CASSPTGNGVEAFF
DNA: TGTGCCAGTAGCCCAACAGGGAACGGTGTTGAAGCTTTCTTT

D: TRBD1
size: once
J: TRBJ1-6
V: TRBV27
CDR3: CASSVGTGGNSPLHF
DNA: TGTGCCAGCAGTGTGGGGACAGGAGGTAATTCACCCCTCCACTTT

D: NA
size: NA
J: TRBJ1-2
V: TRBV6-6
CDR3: CASSYSTGDYGYTF
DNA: TGTGCCAGCAGTTACTCAACGGGGGACTATGGCTACACCTTC

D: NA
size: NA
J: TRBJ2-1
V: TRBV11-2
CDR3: CASSRTQPNNEQFF
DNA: TGTGCCAGCAGCCGGACACAACCCAATAATGAGCAGTTCTTC

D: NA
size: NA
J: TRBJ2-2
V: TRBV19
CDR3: CASNWTPGGELFF
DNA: TGTGCCAGTAATTGGACCCCGGGGGGGGAGCTGTTTTTT

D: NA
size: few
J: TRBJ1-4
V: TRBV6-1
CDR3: CASSQGLTNEKLFF
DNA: TGTGCCAGCAGCCAGGGTTTGACTAATGAAAAACTGTTTTTT

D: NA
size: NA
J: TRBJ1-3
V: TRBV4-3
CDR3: CASSQEMGGVGNTIYF
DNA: TGCGCCAGCAGCCAAGAGATGGGAGGGGTCGGAAACACCATATATTTT